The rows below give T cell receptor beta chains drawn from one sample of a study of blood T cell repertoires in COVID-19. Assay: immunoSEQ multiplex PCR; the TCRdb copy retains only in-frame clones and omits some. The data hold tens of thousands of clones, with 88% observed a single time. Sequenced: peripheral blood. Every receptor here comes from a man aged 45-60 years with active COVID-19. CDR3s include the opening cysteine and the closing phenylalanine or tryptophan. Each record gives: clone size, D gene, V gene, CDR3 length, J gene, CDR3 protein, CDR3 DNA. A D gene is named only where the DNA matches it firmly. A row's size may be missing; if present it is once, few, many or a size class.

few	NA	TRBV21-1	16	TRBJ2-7	CASSTSGLGALYEQYF	TGTGCCAGCAGCACCTCAGGTCTAGGGGCCCTCTACGAGCAGTACTTC
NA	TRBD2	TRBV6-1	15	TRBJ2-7	CASSEGLASTYEQYF	TGTGCCAGCAGTGAAGGACTAGCGTCAACCTACGAGCAGTACTTC
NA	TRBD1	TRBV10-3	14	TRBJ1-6	CAISGDSYNSPLHF	TGTGCCATCAGTGGGGACAGCTATAATTCACCCCTCCACTTT
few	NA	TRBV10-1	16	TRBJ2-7	CASSEPVLNSSYEQYF	TGCGCCAGCAGTGAGCCTGTGCTTAATAGCTCCTACGAGCAGTACTTC
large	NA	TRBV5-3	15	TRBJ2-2	CARSLWDSNTGELFF	TGTGCCAGAAGCTTGTGGGACTCCAACACCGGGGAGCTGTTTTTT
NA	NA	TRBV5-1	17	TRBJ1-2	CASSMTPDPTEIYGYTF	TGCGCCAGCAGCATGACCCCGGACCCGACAGAGATCTATGGCTACACCTTC
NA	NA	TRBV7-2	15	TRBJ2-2	CASSFSSLNTGELFF	TGTGCCAGCAGCTTTTCCTCACTGAACACCGGGGAGCTGTTTTTT
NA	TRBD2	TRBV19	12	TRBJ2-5	CASRLAGETQYF	TGTGCCAGTAGACTAGCGGGGGAGACCCAGTACTTC
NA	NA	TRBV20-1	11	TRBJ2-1	CSAKHRNEQFF	TGCAGTGCCAAACACAGGAATGAGCAGTTCTTC
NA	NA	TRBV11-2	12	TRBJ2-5	CASSSKRWAQYF	TGTGCCAGCAGCTCCAAGCGTTGGGCCCAGTACTTC
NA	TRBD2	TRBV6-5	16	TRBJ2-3	CASSFPGREGQDTQYF	TGTGCCAGCAGTTTTCCGGGGCGGGAGGGCCAAGATACGCAGTATTTT
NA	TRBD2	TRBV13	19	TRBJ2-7	CASSLQVRLAGIYSYEQYF	TGTGCCAGCAGCTTACAGGTTAGACTAGCGGGAATCTACTCCTACGAGCAGTACTTC
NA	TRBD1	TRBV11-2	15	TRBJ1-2	CASRPPGRGPYGYTF	TGTGCCAGCAGACCACCCGGTAGGGGGCCCTATGGCTACACCTTC
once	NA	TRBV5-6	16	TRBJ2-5	CASSLMGSQSQETQYF	TGTGCCAGCAGCTTGATGGGCTCTCAGAGCCAAGAGACCCAGTACTTC
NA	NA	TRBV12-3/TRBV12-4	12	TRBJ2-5	CASSLKEKTQYF	TGTGCCAGCAGTTTGAAGGAGAAGACCCAGTACTTC
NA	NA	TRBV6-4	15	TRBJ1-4	CASSEKPGEGEKLFF	TGTGCCAGCAGTGAAAAGCCAGGGGAGGGTGAAAAACTGTTTTTT
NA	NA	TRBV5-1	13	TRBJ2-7	CASSLPSSYEQYF	TGCGCCAGCAGCTTGCCGAGCTCCTACGAGCAGTACTTC
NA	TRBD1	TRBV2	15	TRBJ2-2	CASRVQGGNTGELFF	TGTGCCAGCAGGGTACAGGGGGGGAACACCGGGGAGCTGTTTTTT
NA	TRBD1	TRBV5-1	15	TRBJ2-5	CASSFRTGPLQTQYF	TGCGCCAGCAGCTTTCGGACAGGGCCTCTTCAGACCCAGTACTTC
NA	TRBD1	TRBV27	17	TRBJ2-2	CASSFLTLRTGAGELFF	TGTGCCAGCAGTTTCCTTACCCTCCGTACAGGGGCCGGGGAGCTGTTTTTT
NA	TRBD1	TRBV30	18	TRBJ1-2	CAWSRRGGQGARGYGYTF	TGTGCCTGGAGTCGTCGGGGAGGACAGGGGGCGCGGGGCTATGGCTACACCTTC
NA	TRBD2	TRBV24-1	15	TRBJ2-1	CATSDPRGEYNEQFF	TGTGCCACCAGTGATCCCCGGGGGGAATACAATGAGCAGTTCTTC
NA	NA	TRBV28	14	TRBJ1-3	CASSLYSSGNTIYF	TGTGCCAGCAGCCTCTACAGCTCTGGAAACACCATATATTTT
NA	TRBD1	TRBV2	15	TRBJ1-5	CASSRQGARDQPQHF	TGTGCCAGCAGTCGACAGGGGGCCAGGGATCAGCCCCAGCATTTT
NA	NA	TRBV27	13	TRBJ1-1	CASSLAGAPRWVF	TGTGCCAGCAGTTTAGCAGGGGCACCCCGATGGGTCTTT
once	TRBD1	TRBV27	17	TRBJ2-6	CASGPGTGAMGANVLTF	TGTGCCAGCGGTCCGGGGACAGGGGCGATGGGGGCCAACGTCCTGACTTTC
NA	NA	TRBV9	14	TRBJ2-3	CASSVGGSLDTQYF	TGTGCCAGCAGCGTAGGAGGGTCATTAGATACGCAGTATTTT
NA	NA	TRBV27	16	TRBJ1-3	CASSLSQGSSGNTIYF	TGTGCCAGCAGTTTATCCCAGGGGAGCTCTGGAAACACCATATATTTT
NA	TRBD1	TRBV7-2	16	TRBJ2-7	CASSLTTGTGGYEQYF	TGTGCCAGCAGCTTAACTACCGGGACAGGGGGGTACGAGCAGTACTTC
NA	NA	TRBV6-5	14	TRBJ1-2	CASSYSRGSTGYTF	TGTGCCAGCAGTTACTCAAGGGGCTCGACTGGCTACACCTTC
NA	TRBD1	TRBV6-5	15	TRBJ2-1	CASMTGVGSYNEQFF	TGTGCCAGCATGACAGGGGTCGGCTCCTACAATGAGCAGTTCTTC
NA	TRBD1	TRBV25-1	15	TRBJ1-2	CASSDLRTGKEGYTF	TGTGCCAGCAGTGATCTACGGACAGGAAAGGAAGGCTACACCTTC
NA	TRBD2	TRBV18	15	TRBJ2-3	CASSPEAGPTDTQYF	TGTGCCAGCTCACCAGAAGCGGGGCCCACAGATACGCAGTATTTT
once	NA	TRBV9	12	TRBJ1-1	CASTRVNTEAFF	TGTGCCAGCACCAGGGTGAACACTGAAGCTTTCTTT
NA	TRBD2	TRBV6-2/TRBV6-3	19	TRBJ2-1	CASSYLPDEAGGLYNEQFF	TGTGCCAGCAGTTATCTACCCGACGAAGCGGGGGGGTTATACAATGAGCAGTTCTTC
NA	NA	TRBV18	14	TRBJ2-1	CASSPNRKNNEQFF	TGTGCCAGCTCACCGAATAGAAAGAACAATGAGCAGTTCTTC
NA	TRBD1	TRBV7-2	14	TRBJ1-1	CASSLTGGITEAFF	TGTGCCAGCAGCCTGACAGGGGGCATCACTGAAGCTTTCTTT
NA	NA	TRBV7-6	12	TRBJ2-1	CASSSIYNEQFF	TGTGCCAGCAGCTCCATTTACAATGAGCAGTTCTTC
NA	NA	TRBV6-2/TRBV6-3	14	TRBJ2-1	CASSYSEASGEQFF	TGTGCCAGCAGTTATAGTGAGGCCTCGGGTGAGCAGTTCTTC
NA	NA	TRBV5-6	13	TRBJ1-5	CASSFQGSQPQHF	TGTGCCAGCAGCTTCCAGGGAAGCCAGCCCCAGCATTTT
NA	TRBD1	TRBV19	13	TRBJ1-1	CASSGTGRALAFF	TGTGCCAGTAGCGGGACAGGGAGAGCGCTAGCTTTCTTT
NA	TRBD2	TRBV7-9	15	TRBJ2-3	CASSLVAGGLDTQYF	TGTGCCAGCAGCTTAGTTGCGGGGGGCCTAGATACGCAGTATTTT
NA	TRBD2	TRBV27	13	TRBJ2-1	CATRERESNEQFF	TGTGCCACTCGGGAGCGGGAGAGCAATGAGCAGTTCTTC
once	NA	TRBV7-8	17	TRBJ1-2	CASSLGRWGRENYGYTF	TGTGCCAGCAGCTTAGGCCGTTGGGGCAGGGAAAACTATGGCTACACCTTC
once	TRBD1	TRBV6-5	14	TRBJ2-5	CASLGTGAVKTQYF	TGTGCCAGCCTTGGGACAGGGGCAGTAAAGACCCAGTACTTC
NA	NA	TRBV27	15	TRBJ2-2	CASSSPGTLTGELFF	TGTGCCAGCAGTTCTCCCGGGACTCTCACCGGGGAGCTGTTTTTT
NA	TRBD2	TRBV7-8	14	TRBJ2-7	CASSLDGGTYEQYF	TGTGCCAGCAGCCTCGACGGGGGGACCTACGAGCAGTACTTC
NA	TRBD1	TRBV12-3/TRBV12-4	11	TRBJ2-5	CASRAQGAQYF	TGTGCCAGCAGAGCGCAGGGGGCCCAGTACTTC
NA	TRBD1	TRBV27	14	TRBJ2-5	CASSPRRGLETQYF	TGTGCCAGCAGTCCAAGAAGGGGGCTGGAGACCCAGTACTTC
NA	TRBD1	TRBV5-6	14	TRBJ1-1	CASERQGAATEAFF	TGTGCCAGCGAGAGACAGGGGGCGGCCACTGAAGCTTTCTTT
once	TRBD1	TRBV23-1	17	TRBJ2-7	CAADGDREINCYYEQYF	TGCGCCGCCGACGGAGACAGGGAAATCAATTGCTACTACGAGCAGTACTTC